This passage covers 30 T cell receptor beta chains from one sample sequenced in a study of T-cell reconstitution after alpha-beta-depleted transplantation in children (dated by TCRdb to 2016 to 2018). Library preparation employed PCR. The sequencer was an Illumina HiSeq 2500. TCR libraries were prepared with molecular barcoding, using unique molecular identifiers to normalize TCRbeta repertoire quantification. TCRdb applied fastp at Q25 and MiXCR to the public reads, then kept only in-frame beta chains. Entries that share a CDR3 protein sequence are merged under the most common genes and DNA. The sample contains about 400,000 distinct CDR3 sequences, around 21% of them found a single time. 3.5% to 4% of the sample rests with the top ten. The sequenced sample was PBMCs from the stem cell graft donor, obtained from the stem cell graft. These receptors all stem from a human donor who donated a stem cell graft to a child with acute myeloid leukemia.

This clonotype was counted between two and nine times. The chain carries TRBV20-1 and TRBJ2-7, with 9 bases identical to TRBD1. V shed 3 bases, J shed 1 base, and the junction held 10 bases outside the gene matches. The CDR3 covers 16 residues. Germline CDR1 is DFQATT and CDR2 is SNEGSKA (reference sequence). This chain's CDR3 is CSASKPPGQGSYEQYF. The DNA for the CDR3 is TGCAGTGCTAGCAAACCCCCGGGACAGGGATCCTACGAGCAGTACTTC.

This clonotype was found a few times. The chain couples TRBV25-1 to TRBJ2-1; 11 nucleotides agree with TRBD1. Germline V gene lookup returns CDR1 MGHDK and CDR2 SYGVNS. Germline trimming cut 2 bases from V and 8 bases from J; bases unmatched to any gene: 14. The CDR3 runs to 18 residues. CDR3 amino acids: CASSEAPGQGDLLDEQFF. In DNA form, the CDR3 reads TGTGCCAGCAGTGAAGCCCCGGGACAGGGGGACCTTCTCGATGAGCAGTTCTTC.

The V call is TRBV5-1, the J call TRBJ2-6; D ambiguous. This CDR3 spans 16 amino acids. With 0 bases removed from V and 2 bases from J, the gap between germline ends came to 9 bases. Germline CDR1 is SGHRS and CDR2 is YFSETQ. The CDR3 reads CASSLAQVAGANVLTF. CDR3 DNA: TGCGCCAGCAGCTTGGCTCAGGTTGCTGGGGCCAACGTCCTGACTTTC.

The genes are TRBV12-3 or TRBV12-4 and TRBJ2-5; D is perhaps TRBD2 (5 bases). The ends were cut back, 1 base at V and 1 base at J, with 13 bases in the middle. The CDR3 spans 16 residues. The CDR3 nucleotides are TGTGCCAGCAGTTTAGGGGCCCAGCGGTCCCAAGAGACCCAGTACTTC. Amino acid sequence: CASSLGAQRSQETQYF.

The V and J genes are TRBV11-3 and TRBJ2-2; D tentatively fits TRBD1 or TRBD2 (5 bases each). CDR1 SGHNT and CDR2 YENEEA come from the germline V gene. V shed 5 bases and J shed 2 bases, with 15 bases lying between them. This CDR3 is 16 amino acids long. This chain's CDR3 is CASSPPRGPNTGELFF. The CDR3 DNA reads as TGTGCCAGCAGCCCCCCTCGGGGACCTAACACCGGGGAGCTGTTTTTT.

The CDR3 DNA reads as TGCAGTGTCTCCGGGAGAGAGGGGGGTCTAGCCAAAAACATTCAGTACTTC. Amino acid sequence: CSVSGREGGLAKNIQYF. The chain joins TRBV20-1 to TRBJ2-4; D may match TRBD1 or TRBD2 (6 bases each). CDR1 and CDR2 (germline): DFQATT, SNEGSKA (reference sequence). V lost 7 bases, J lost 0 bases, and 22 bases lay in between. The CDR3 has 17 residues.

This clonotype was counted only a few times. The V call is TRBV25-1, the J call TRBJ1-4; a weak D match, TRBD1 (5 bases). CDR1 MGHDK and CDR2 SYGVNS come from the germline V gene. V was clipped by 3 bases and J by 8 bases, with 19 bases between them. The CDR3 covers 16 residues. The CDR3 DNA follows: TGTGCCAGCAGTGAGATTCACAGGACCGCGGTGGAAAAACTGTTTTTT. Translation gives CASSEIHRTAVEKLFF.

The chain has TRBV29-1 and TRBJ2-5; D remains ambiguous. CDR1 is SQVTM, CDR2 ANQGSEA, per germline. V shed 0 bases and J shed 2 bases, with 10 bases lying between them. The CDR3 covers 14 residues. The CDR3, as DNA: TGCAGCGTTGAAGAAGGGAACCAACAAGAGACCCAGTACTTC. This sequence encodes CSVEEGNQQETQYF. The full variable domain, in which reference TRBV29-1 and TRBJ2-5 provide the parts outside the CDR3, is SAVISQKPSRDICQRGTSLTIQCQVDSQVTMMFWYRQQPGQSLTLIATANQGSEATYESGFVIDKFPISRPNLTFSTLTVSNMSPEDSSIYLCSVEEGNQQETQYFGPGTRLLVL.

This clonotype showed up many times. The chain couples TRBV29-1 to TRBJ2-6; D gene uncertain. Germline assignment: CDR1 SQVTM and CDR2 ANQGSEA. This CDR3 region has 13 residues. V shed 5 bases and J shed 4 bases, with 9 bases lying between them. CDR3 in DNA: TGCAGCGTTCGGATGGCGGGGGCCAACGTCCTGACTTTC. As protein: CSVRMAGANVLTF.

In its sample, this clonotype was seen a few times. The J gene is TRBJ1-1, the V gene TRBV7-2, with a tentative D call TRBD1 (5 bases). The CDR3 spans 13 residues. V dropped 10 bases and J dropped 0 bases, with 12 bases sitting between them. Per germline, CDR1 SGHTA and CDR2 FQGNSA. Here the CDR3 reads CATRDDMNTEAFF. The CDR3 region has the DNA TGTGCCACCCGGGACGACATGAACACTGAAGCTTTCTTT.

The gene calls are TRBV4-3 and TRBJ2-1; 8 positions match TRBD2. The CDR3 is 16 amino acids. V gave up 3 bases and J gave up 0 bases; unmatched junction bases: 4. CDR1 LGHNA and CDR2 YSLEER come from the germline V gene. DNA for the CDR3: TGCGCCAGCAGCCATCCCGGGACTAGCTCCTACAATGAGCAGTTCTTC. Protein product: CASSHPGTSSYNEQFF.

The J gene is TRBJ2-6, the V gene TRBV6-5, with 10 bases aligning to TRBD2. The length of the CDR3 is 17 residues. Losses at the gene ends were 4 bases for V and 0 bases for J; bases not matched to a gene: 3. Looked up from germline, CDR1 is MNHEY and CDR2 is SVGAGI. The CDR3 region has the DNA TGTGCCAGCAGTTGGAGCGGGAGGGCCTCTGGGGCCAACGTCCTGACTTTC. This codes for CASSWSGRASGANVLTF.

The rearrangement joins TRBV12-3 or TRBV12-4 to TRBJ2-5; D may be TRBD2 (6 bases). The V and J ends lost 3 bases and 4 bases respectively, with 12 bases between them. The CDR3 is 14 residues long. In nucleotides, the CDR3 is TGTGCCAGCAGTTTTCGACTCGGGAGAGAGACCCAGTACTTC. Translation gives CASSFRLGRETQYF.

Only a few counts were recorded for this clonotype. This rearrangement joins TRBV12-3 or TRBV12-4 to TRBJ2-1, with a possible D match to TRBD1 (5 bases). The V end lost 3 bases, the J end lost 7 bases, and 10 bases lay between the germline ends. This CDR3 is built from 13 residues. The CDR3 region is CASSLGLWNEQFF. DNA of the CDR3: TGTGCCAGCAGTTTGGGGCTGTGGAATGAGCAGTTCTTC.

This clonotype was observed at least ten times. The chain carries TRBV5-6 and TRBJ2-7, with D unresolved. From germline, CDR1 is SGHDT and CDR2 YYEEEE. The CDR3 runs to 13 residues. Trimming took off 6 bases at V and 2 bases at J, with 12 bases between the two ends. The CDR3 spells CASTRLDPYEQYF. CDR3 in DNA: TGTGCCAGCACGCGACTTGATCCCTACGAGCAGTACTTC.

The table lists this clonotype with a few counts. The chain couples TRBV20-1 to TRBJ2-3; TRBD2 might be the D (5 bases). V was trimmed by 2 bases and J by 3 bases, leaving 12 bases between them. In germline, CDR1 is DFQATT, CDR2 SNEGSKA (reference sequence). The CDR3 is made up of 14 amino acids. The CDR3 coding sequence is TGCAGTGCTAGAAATTTTGGCGGGACAGATACGCAGTATTTT. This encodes CSARNFGGTDTQYF.

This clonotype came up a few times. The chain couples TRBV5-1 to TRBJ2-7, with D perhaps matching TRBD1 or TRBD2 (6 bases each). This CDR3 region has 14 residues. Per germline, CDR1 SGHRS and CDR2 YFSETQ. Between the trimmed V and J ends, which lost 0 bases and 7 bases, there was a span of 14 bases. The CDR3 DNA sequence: TGCGCCAGCAGCTTGGGTTGGGGGGCTGGTGAGCAGTACTTC. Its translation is CASSLGWGAGEQYF.

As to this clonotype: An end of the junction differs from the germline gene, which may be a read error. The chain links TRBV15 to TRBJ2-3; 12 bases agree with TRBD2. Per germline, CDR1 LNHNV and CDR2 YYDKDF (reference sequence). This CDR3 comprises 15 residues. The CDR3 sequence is CATSRTSGSRDTQYF. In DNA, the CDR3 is TGTGCCACCAGCAGGACTAGCGGGAGCAGAGATACGCAGTATTTT.

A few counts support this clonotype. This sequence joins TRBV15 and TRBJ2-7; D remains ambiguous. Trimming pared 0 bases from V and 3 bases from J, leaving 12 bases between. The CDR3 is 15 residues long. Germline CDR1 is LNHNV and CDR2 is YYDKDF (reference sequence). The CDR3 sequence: CATSRELAENYEQYF. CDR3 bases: TGTGCCACCAGCAGAGAACTTGCAGAAAACTACGAGCAGTACTTC.

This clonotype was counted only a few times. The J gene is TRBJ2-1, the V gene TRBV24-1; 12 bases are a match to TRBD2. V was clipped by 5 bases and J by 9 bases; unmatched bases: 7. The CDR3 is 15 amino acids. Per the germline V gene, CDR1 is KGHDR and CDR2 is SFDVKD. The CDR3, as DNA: TGTGCCACCAGTGGCCTAGCGGGAGGGGAAATTGAGCAGTTCTTC. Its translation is CATSGLAGGEIEQFF.

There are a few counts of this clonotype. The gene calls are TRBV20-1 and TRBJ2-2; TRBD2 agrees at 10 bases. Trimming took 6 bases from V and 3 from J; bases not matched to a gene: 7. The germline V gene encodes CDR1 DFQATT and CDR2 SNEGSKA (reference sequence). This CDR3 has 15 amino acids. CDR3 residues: CSAPGTSAYTGELFF. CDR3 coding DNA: TGCAGTGCCCCGGGGACTAGCGCTTACACCGGGGAGCTGTTTTTT.

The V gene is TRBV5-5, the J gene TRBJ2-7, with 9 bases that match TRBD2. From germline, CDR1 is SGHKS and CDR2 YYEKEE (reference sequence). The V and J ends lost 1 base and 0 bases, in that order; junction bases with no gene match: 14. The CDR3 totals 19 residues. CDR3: CASSLYAGGVRTSSYEQYF. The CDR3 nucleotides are TGTGCCAGCAGCTTGTATGCGGGGGGGGTGCGGACTAGCTCCTACGAGCAGTACTTC.

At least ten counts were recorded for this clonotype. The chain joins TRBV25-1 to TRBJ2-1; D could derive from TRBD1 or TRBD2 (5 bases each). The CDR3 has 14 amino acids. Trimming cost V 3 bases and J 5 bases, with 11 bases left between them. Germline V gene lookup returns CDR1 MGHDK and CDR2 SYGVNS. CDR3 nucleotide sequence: TGTGCCAGCAGTGATGGGACCTTAAACAATGAGCAGTTCTTC. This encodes CASSDGTLNNEQFF.

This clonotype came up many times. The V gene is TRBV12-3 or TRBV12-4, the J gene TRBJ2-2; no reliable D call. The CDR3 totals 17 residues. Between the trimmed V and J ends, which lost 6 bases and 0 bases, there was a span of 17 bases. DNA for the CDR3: TGTGCCAGCAGGAAACTACTGGACGTATCGAACACCGGGGAGCTGTTTTTT. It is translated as CASRKLLDVSNTGELFF.

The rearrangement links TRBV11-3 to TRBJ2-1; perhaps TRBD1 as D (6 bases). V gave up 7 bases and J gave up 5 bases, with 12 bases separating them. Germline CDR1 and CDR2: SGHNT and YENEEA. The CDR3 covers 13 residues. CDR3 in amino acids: CASTQQGDNEQFF. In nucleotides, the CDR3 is TGTGCCAGCACCCAACAGGGCGACAATGAGCAGTTCTTC.

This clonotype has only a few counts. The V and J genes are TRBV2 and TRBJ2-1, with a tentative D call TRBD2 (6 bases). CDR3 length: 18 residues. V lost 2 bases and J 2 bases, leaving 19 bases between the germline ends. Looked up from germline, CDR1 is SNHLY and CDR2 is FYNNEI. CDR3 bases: TGTGCCAGCAGTGAAAAGATCGGGCGCGGGAATGCCTACAATGAGCAGTTCTTC. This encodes CASSEKIGRGNAYNEQFF.

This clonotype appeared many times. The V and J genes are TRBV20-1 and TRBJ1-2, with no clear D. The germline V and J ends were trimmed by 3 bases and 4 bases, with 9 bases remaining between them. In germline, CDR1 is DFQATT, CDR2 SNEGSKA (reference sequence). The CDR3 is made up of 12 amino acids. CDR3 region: CSARSGSYGYTF. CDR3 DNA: TGCAGTGCTAGGTCGGGGAGCTATGGCTACACCTTC.

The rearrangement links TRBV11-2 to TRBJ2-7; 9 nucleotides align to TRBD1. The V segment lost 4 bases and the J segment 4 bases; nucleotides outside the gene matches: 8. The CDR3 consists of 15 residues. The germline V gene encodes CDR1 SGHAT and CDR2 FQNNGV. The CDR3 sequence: CASSSPRDRDYEQYF. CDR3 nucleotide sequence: TGTGCCAGCAGCTCCCCTCGGGACAGGGATTACGAGCAGTACTTC.

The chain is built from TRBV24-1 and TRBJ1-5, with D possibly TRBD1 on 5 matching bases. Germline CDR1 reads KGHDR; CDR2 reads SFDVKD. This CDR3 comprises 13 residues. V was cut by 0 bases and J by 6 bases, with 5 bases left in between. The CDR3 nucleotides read TGTGCCACCAGTGATTTGGGGGGTCAGCCCCAGCATTTT. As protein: CATSDLGGQPQHF.

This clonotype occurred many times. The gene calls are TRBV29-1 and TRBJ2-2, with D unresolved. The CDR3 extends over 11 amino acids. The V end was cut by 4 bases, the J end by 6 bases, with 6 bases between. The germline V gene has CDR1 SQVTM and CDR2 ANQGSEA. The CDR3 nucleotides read TGCAGCGTTGTAAAGGCCGGGGAGCTGTTTTTT. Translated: CSVVKAGELFF.